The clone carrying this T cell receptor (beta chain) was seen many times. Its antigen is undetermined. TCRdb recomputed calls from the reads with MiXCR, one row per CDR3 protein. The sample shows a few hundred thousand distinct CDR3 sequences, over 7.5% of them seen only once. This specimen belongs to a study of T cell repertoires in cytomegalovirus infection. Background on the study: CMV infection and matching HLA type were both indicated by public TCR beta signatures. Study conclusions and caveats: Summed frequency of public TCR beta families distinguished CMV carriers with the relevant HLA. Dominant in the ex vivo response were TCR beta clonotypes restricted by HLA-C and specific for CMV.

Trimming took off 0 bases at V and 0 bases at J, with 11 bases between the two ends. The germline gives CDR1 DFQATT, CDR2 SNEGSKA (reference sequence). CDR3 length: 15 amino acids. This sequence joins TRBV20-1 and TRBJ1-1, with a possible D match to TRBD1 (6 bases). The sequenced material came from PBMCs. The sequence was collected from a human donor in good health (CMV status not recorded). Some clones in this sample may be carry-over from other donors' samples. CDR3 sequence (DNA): TGCAGTGCTAGAGATCGACAGGTCATGAACACTGAAGCTTTCTTT. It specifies CSARDRQVMNTEAFF.